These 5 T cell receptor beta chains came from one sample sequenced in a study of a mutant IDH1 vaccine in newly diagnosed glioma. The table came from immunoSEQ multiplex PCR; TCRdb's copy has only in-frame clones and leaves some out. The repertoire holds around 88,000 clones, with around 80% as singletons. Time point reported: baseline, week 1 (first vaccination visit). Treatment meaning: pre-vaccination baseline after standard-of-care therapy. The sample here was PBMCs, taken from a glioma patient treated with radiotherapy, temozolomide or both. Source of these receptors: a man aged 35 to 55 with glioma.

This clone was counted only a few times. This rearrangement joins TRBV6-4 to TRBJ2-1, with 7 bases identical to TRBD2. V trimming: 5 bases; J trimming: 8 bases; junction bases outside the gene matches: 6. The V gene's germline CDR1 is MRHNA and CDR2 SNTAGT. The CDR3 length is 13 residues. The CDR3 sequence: CASSTERGHEQFF. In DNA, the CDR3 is TGTGCCAGCAGTACCGAGCGGGGCCATGAGCAGTTCTTC.

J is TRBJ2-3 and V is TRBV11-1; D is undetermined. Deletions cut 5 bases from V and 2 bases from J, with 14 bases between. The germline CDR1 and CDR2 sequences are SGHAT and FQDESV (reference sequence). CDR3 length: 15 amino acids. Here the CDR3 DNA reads TGTGCCAGCAGCCCACGTCGTGTCCCCACAGATACGCAGTATTTT. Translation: CASSPRRVPTDTQYF.

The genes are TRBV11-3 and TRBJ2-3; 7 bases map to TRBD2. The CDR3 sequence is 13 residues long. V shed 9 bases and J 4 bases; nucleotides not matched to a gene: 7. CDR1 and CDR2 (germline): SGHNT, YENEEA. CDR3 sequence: CASGIAGADTQYF. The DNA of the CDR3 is TGTGCCAGTGGAATAGCGGGTGCAGATACGCAGTATTTT.

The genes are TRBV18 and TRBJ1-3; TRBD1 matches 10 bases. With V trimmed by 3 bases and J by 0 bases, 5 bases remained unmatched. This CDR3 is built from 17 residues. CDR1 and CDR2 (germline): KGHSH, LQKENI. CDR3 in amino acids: CASSPGQGKSSGNTIYF. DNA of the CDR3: TGTGCCAGCTCACCGGGACAGGGGAAAAGCTCTGGAAACACCATATATTTT.

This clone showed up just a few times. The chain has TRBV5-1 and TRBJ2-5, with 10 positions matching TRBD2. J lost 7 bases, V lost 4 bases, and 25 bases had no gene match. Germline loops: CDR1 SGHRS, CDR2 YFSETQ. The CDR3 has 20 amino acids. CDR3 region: CASSPRTGTSAVGGARTQYF. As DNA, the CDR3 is TGCGCCAGCAGCCCAAGAACCGGGACTAGCGCAGTGGGGGGTGCTAGGACCCAGTACTTC.